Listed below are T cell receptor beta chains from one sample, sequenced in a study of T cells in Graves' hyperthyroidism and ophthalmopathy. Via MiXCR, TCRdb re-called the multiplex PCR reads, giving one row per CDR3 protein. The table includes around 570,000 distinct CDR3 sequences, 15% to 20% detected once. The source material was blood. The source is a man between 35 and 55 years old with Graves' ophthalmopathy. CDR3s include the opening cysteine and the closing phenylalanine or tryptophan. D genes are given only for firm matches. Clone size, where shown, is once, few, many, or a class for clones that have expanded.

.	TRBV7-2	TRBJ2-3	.	TGTGCCAGCAGCGCCGCGGGAGATACGCAGTATTTT	CASSAAGDTQYF
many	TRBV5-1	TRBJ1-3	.	TGCGCCAGCAGCGCCGGCAGGGGAGGCTCTGGAAACACCATATATTTT	CASSAGRGGSGNTIYF
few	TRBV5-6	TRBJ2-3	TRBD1	TGTGCCAGCAGCTTGGATGGGGACAGGGCCACAGATACGCAGTATTTT	CASSLDGDRATDTQYF
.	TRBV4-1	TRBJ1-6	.	TGCGCCAGCAGCCAAGACCCCGAGGGTCTAGGGAAGTCACCCCTCCACTTT	CASSQDPEGLGKSPLHF
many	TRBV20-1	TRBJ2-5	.	TGCAGTGCTAGGATGGACGGGGGACAGCAAGAGACCCAGTACTTC	CSARMDGGQQETQYF
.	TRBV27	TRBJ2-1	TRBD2	TGTGCCAGCAGTCCGGGACTAGCGGGAGCTGAGCAGTTCTTC	CASSPGLAGAEQFF
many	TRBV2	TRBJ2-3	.	TGTGCCAGCAGCGTTGGGGCAGATACGCAGTATTTT	CASSVGADTQYF
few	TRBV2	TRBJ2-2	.	TGTGCCAGGGGACCAAGTTTTGGCGGGGAGCTGTTTTTT	CARGPSFGGELFF
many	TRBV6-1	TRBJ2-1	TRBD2	TGTGCCAGCAGCCCAGGTGGAGGGACTAGGGGGAACAATGAGCAGTTCTTC	CASSPGGGTRGNNEQFF
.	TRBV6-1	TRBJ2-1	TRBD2	TGTGCCAGCAGTAAAATTGGACTAGCGGTCCACCCCCGGGGCAATGAGCAGTTCTTC	CASSKIGLAVHPRGNEQFF
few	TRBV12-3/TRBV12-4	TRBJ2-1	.	TGTGCCAGCACTCACGGGGGGCTAAGGAGGCAGTTCTTC	CASTHGGLRRQFF
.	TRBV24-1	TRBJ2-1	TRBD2	TGTGCCACCAGTGAGCCGGGACTAGCGGGGAACAATGAGCAGTTCTTC	CATSEPGLAGNNEQFF
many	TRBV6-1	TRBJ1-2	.	TGTGCCAGCAGTTACGGGACCAACTATGGCTACACCTTC	CASSYGTNYGYTF
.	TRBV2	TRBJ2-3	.	TGTGCCAGCTGGCCGGGACATGGGCCAGATACGCAGTATTTT	CASWPGHGPDTQYF
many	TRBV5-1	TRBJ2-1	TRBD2	TGCGCCAGCAGCTGGGGGGCTAGCGGGAACGAGCAGTTCTTC	CASSWGASGNEQFF
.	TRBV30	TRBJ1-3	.	TGTGCCTGGAGTGTAGGGGTTGGTTTCTCTGGAAACACCATATATTTT	CAWSVGVGFSGNTIYF
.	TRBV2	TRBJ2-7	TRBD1	TGTGCCAGCAGCCGTACGGGACAGGGGGCAGAGCAGTACTTC	CASSRTGQGAEQYF
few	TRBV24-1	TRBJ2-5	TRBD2	TGTGCCACCAGTGATATTGGACTAGCGGGAGAGACCCAGTACTTC	CATSDIGLAGETQYF
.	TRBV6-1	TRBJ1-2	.	TGTGCCAGCAGACGACCGGGGGCAGGAGGCTACACCTTC	CASRRPGAGGYTF
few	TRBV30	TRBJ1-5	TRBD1	TGTGCCTGGAGTTATCGACAGGGGAAGAGTCAGCCCCAGCATTTT	CAWSYRQGKSQPQHF
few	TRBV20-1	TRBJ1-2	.	TGCAGTGCCAAAACAGGCCTATTTAGTGGCTACACCTTC	CSAKTGLFSGYTF
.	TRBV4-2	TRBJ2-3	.	TGTGCCAGCAGCCAAGACCCCGGGGCCACAGATACGCAGTATTTT	CASSQDPGATDTQYF
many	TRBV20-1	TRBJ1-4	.	TGCAGTGCTAGATATAATGAAAAACTGTTTTTT	CSARYNEKLFF
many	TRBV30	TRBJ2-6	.	TGTGCCTCGTCCGAGGGGTCTGGGGCCAACGTCCTGACTTTC	CASSEGSGANVLTF
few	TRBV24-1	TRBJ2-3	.	TGTGCCACCAGTGATTTTTGGGGAAGCACAGATACGCAGTATTTT	CATSDFWGSTDTQYF
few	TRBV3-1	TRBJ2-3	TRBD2	TGTGCCAGCACACCCTCCGTACTAGCGGGGGACACAGATACGCAGTATTTT	CASTPSVLAGDTDTQYF
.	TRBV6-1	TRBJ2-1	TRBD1	TGTGCCAGTAGGGACAGGACATACAATGAGCAGTTCTTC	CASRDRTYNEQFF
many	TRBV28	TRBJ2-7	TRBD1	TGTGCCAGCAGAGGACAGGCCTACGAGCAGTACTTC	CASRGQAYEQYF
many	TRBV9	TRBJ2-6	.	TGTGCCAGCAGCGTAGCAGGGGCTGGGGCCAACGTCCTGACTTTC	CASSVAGAGANVLTF
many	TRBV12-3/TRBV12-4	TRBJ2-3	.	TGTGCCAGCAGTGGGGACTTCCTCGGCACAGATACGCAGTATTTT	CASSGDFLGTDTQYF
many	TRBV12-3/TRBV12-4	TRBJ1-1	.	TGTGCCAGCAGTTTCCTGTCCCCCTCGCAGATGAACACTGAAGCTTTCTTT	CASSFLSPSQMNTEAFF
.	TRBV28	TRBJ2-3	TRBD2	TGTGCCAGCAGTTTACCCCTGGGCGGGAGGGGCACAGATACGCAGTATTTT	CASSLPLGGRGTDTQYF
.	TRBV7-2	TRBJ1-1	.	TGTGCCAGCAGCTCACAGGGTGTCACTGAAGCTTTCTTT	CASSSQGVTEAFF
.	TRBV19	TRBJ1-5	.	TGTGCCAGTATCGGACGGGGCGGCAATCAGCCCCAGCATTTT	CASIGRGGNQPQHF
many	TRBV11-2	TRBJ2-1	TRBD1	TGTGCCAGCAGCCCCGGACAGGGGGCGTACAATGAGCAGTTCTTC	CASSPGQGAYNEQFF
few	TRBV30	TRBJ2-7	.	TGTGCCTGGAGTGCACCCCCATGGAGGGCCTTCGTCGAGCAGTACTTC	CAWSAPPWRAFVEQYF
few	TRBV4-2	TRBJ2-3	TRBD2	TGTGCCAGCAGCCAAGATCGCAGCGGGGGGGTTAGAGATACGCAGTATTTT	CASSQDRSGGVRDTQYF
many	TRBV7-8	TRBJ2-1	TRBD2	TGTGCCAGCAGCTTCACTAGGCGGGAGAGAGATGAGCAGTTCTTC	CASSFTRRERDEQFF
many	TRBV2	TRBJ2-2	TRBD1	TGTGCCAGCAGGCCGACAGGGGCGAACACCGGGGAGCTGTTTTTT	CASRPTGANTGELFF
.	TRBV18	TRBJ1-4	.	TGTGCCAGCTCACCACGACTCGGGGGCTCTGCAACTAATGAAAAACTGTTTTTT	CASSPRLGGSATNEKLFF
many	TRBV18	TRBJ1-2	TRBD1	TGTGCCAGCTCACCACTGGGACAGTCAAACTATGGCTACACCTTC	CASSPLGQSNYGYTF
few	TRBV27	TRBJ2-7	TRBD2	TGTGCCAGCAGTTCGCGCGCGCCTCATAGCGGGTACTCCTACGAGCAGTACTTC	CASSSRAPHSGYSYEQYF
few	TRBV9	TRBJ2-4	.	TGTGCCAGCAGCTTCAGACCCGGTTTAGCCAAAAACATTCAGTACTTC	CASSFRPGLAKNIQYF
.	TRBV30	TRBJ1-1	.	TGTGCCTGGAGTCTTCAGTCAGGGCGAGCTTTCTTT	CAWSLQSGRAFF
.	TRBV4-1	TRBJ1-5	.	TGCGCCAGCAGCCATTCCAACGAGTGGGGACAGCCCCAGCATTTT	CASSHSNEWGQPQHF
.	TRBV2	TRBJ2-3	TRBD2	TGTGCCAGCAGTGAAGAGCGGGGGGGCCTCACAGATACGCAGTATTTT	CASSEERGGLTDTQYF
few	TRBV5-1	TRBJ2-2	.	TGCGCCAGCAGCTTGGCGGCTCAACAGGGATTGGCCGGGGAGCTGTTTTTT	CASSLAAQQGLAGELFF